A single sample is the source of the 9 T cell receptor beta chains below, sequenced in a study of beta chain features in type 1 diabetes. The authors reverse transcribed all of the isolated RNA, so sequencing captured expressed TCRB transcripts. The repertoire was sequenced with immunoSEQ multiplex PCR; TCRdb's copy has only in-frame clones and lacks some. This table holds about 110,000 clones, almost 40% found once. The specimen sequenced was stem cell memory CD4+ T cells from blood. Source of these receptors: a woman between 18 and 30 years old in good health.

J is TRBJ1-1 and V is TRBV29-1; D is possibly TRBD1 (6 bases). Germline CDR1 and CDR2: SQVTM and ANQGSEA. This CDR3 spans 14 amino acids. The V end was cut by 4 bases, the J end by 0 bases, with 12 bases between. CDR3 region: CSVGRQAMNTEAFF. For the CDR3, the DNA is TGCAGCGTTGGAAGACAGGCTATGAACACTGAAGCTTTCTTT. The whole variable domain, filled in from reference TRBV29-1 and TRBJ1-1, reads SAVISQKPSRDICQRGTSLTIQCQVDSQVTMMFWYRQQPGQSLTLIATANQGSEATYESGFVIDKFPISRPNLTFSTLTVSNMSPEDSSIYLCSVGRQAMNTEAFFGQGTRLTVV.

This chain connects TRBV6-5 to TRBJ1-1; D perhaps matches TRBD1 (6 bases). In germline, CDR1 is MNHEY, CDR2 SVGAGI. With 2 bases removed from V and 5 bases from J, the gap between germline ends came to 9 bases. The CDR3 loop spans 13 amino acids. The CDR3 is CASSYGRGTEAFF. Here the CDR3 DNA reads TGTGCCAGCAGTTACGGGAGGGGGACTGAAGCTTTCTTT.

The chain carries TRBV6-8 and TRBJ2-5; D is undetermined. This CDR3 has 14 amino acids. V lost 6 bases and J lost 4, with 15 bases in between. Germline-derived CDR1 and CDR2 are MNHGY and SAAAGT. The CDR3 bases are TGTGCCAGCAGACCCCTTTCTAGAGGAGAGACCCAGTACTTC. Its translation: CASRPLSRGETQYF.

The CDR3 DNA sequence: TGTGCCAGCTCACCACCGGTAAATTTATCTTGGGCGGACAGAAATCACAATGAGCAGTTCTTC. This encodes CASSPPVNLSWADRNHNEQFF. The J gene is TRBJ2-1, the V gene TRBV18; tentatively, D is TRBD1 (6 bases). Germline loops: CDR1 KGHSH, CDR2 LQKENI. Trimming pared 0 bases from V and 5 bases from J, leaving 29 bases between. The CDR3 is 21 amino acids.

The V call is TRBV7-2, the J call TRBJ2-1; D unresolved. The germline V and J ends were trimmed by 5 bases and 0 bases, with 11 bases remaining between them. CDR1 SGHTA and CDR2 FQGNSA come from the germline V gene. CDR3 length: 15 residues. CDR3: CASSLLSSSYNEQFF. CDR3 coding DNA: TGTGCCAGCAGCCTACTATCGAGCTCCTACAATGAGCAGTTCTTC.

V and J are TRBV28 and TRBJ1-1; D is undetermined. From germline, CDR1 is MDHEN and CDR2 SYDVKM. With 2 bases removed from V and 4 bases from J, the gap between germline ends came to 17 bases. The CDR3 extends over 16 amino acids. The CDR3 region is CASSLDPGGSGTEAFF. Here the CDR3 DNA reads TGTGCCAGCAGTTTAGATCCGGGCGGGAGTGGCACTGAAGCTTTCTTT.

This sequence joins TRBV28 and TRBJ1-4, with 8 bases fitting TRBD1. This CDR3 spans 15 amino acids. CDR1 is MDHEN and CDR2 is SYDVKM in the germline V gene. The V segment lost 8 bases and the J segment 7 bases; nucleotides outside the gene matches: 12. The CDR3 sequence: CASEQRTGNREKLFF. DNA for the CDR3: TGTGCCAGCGAGCAACGGACAGGGAATCGTGAAAAACTGTTTTTT. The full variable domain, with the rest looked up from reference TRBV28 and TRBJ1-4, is DVKVTQSSRYLVKRTGEKVFLECVQDMDHENMFWYRQDPGLGLRLIYFSYDVKMKEKGDIPEGYSVSREKKERFSLILESASTNQTSMYLCASEQRTGNREKLFFGSGTQLSVL.

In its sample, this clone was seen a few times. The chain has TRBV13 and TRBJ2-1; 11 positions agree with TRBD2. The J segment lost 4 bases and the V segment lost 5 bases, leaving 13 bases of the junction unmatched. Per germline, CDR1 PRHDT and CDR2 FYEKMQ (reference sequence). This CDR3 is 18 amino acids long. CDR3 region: CASSPGTAGTSGYNEQFF. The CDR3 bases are TGTGCCAGCAGCCCCGGGACAGCGGGGACTAGCGGATACAATGAGCAGTTCTTC.

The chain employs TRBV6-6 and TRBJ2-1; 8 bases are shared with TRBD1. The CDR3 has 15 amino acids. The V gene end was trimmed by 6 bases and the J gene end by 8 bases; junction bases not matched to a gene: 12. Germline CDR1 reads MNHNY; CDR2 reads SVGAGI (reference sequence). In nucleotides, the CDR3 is TGTGCCAGCAGGTCTCCGGGACAGGATCCTGATGAGCAGTTCTTC. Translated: CASRSPGQDPDEQFF.